The next 5 T cell receptor beta chains were all read from a single sample in a study of CD8+CD57+ T cells in acquired aplastic anemia. TCR beta VDJ and CDR3 were profiled, and genomic DNA was the template. TCRdb used MiXCR to reprocess the reads, holding one entry per CDR3 protein. Among roughly 200,000 distinct CDR3 sequences listed, roughly 65% were seen once. All sequencing subjects had displayed CD8+CD57+ cell expansion on flow cytometry. The specimen sequenced was sorted CD4+, CD8+, or CD8+CD57+ T cells (not recorded which) from PBMCs. The source of these receptors is a human donor with aplastic anemia.

The V call is TRBV10-3, the J call TRBJ1-5, with 10 bases that match TRBD1. The CDR3 loop spans 13 amino acids. The V and J ends lost 7 bases and 5 bases, in that order; junction bases with no gene match: 2. Germline loops: CDR1 ENHRY, CDR2 SYGVKD. The CDR3 spells CAINDRGHQPQHF. In DNA form, the CDR3 reads TGTGCCATCAATGACAGGGGGCATCAGCCCCAGCATTTT.

The chain links TRBV29-1 to TRBJ2-7; 8 bases map to TRBD1. The length of the CDR3 is 13 residues. Trimming removed 7 bases from V and 3 bases from J; junction bases left unmatched: 8. Per the germline V gene, CDR1 is SQVTM and CDR2 is ANQGSEA. The CDR3 sequence is CSATGQALYEQYF. In DNA, the CDR3 is TGCAGCGCTACGGGACAGGCCCTCTACGAGCAGTACTTC.

The V gene is TRBV25-1, the J gene TRBJ1-2; 7 bases line up with TRBD1. This CDR3 comprises 14 residues. Germline loops: CDR1 MGHDK, CDR2 SYGVNS. With 8 bases clipped from V and 4 bases from J, the junction kept 10 bases outside the gene matches. CDR3 bases: TGTGCCAGCGTTGTAGGGGGGGACAGCTATGGCTACACCTTC. Translating it yields CASVVGGDSYGYTF.

The chain uses TRBV24-1 and TRBJ1-5, with a weak D call TRBD1 (5 bases). Germline CDR1 reads KGHDR; CDR2 reads SFDVKD. The length of the CDR3 is 12 residues. Between the trimmed V and J ends, which lost 2 bases and 15 bases, there was a span of 13 bases. For the CDR3, the DNA is TGTGCCACCAGTGATTCCGGGACCACCCCGCATTTT. Protein: CATSDSGTTPHF.

This chain joins TRBV20-1 and TRBJ1-5, with D tentatively TRBD1 (5 bases). CDR3 length: 15 residues. Trimming removed 5 bases at V and 2 bases at J, with 16 bases between. CDR1 is DFQATT, CDR2 SNEGSKA, per germline (reference sequence). The CDR3 nucleotides are TGCAGTGCTCCCGGGATAAGGGGCCGCAATCAGCCCCAGCATTTT. Its translation is CSAPGIRGRNQPQHF.